These T cell receptor beta chains were read from a single sample in a study of CD8 T cells in Susac syndrome. MiXCR, run by TCRdb on the immunoSEQ multiplex PCR reads, gives a single entry per CDR3 protein. This table holds about 400,000 distinct CDR3 sequences, 75% to 90% found once. The source material was CD8+ T cells from PBMCs. Receptors were obtained from a human donor with multiple sclerosis. Each CDR3 is given with its conserved first and last residue. Each record gives: J gene, V gene, D gene, clone size, CDR3 DNA, CDR3 protein. The D gene is left open where the match is weak. Not all rows give a size; the values are once, few, many and, for expanded clones, a class.

TRBJ2-2 | TRBV27 | - | many | TGTGCCAGCAGCCTCGGTGGTGGGGAGCTGTTTTTT | CASSLGGGELFF
TRBJ1-2 | TRBV5-1 | - | - | TGCGCCAGCAGCCTATCGGCCGTCCCCACCCCGCCTAACTATGGCTACACCTTC | CASSLSAVPTPPNYGYTF
TRBJ1-1 | TRBV7-9 | - | - | TGTGCCAGCAGCCCGCGGACAGCCAACACTGAAGCTTTCTTT | CASSPRTANTEAFF
TRBJ2-2 | TRBV27 | TRBD2 | - | TGTGCCAGCAGTTTAAGGAGCGGGGGGTGGACCGGGGAGCTGTTTTTT | CASSLRSGGWTGELFF
TRBJ2-3 | TRBV9 | TRBD2 | once | TGTGCCAGCAGCGTAGGTCCCTTGATTGGGACTAGCGAATTAGATACGCAGTATTTT | CASSVGPLIGTSELDTQYF
TRBJ2-5 | TRBV28 | - | - | TGTGCCAGCCGACAGGACTTTCGGGAGACCCAGTACTTC | CASRQDFRETQYF
TRBJ2-1 | TRBV2 | - | - | TGTGCCAGTACCACCCGGGACGGGGAAGGTAATGAGCAGTTCTTC | CASTTRDGEGNEQFF
TRBJ1-1 | TRBV2 | - | - | TGTGCCAGCAGTGAAGACCGGGAGGACACTGAAGCTTTCTTT | CASSEDREDTEAFF
TRBJ2-5 | TRBV7-8 | TRBD1 | - | TGTGCCAGCAGCTTACGGGCACAGGGGTTTCAAGAGACCCAGTACTTC | CASSLRAQGFQETQYF
TRBJ2-7 | TRBV27 | - | - | TGTGCCAGCAGTTTATCGCCGGGTTTCTCTTGGGAGCAGTACTTC | CASSLSPGFSWEQYF
TRBJ2-1 | TRBV28 | - | once | TGTGCCAGCAGTGAGAGAGACAATGAGCAGTCCTTC | CASSERDNEQSF
TRBJ1-1 | TRBV27 | - | - | TGTGCCAGCAGTTTATCTCGGGGACTGAACACTGAAGCTTTCTTT | CASSLSRGLNTEAFF
TRBJ1-1 | TRBV11-2 | - | - | TGTGCCAGCAGCCCGGAAGACAGTTTGAACACTGAAGCTTTCTTT | CASSPEDSLNTEAFF
TRBJ2-1 | TRBV14 | TRBD2 | - | TGTGCCAGCAGCCAAGATGCGGGAGGGCCCTATGAGCAGTTCTTC | CASSQDAGGPYEQFF
TRBJ2-3 | TRBV27 | TRBD2 | - | TGTGCCAGCAGTCTAGCGGGACTACCATATACGCAGTATTTT | CASSLAGLPYTQYF
TRBJ2-2 | TRBV9 | - | - | TGTGCCAGCAGCGTCCCGAGGAACGGGGAGCTGTTTTTT | CASSVPRNGELFF
TRBJ1-1 | TRBV12-5 | - | - | TGTGCTAGTGGCACTGATACAGGGAACACTGAAGCTTTCTTT | CASGTDTGNTEAFF
TRBJ2-7 | TRBV28 | - | - | TGTGCCAGCAGTTTCACACAGGGCTTGAGCGACGAGCAGTACTTC | CASSFTQGLSDEQYF
TRBJ2-1 | TRBV19 | - | - | TGTGCCAGCAGTGAAACCCTCTACAATGAGCAGTTCTTC | CASSETLYNEQFF
TRBJ2-7 | TRBV4-1 | - | - | TGCGCCAGCAGCCAAGATGCTTGGCAGGTCGTCTACGAGCAGTACTTC | CASSQDAWQVVYEQYF
TRBJ1-2 | TRBV29-1 | TRBD1 | - | TGCAGCGTTGAGGGAGTACCGGGACAGGCTTATGGCTACACCTTC | CSVEGVPGQAYGYTF
TRBJ1-2 | TRBV4-1 | - | - | TGCGCCAGCAGCCAAGATCCGGCAGGGAACTATGGCTACACCTTC | CASSQDPAGNYGYTF
TRBJ1-2 | TRBV7-9 | - | - | TGTGCCAGCAGCTTATCACCCGCGGCTAACTATGGCTACACCTTC | CASSLSPAANYGYTF
TRBJ1-5 | TRBV19 | - | - | TGTGCCAGTACGATACAGGCCGCCGGCAATCAGCCCCAGCATTTT | CASTIQAAGNQPQHF
TRBJ1-4 | TRBV18 | - | - | TGTGCCAGCTCACCGACGCTCGGGACGTCCCTTTTTGCAACTAATGAAAAACTGTTTTTT | CASSPTLGTSLFATNEKLFF
TRBJ1-5 | TRBV19 | - | - | TGTGCCAGTAGTCTGGAAACTGGCTTCAATCAGCCCCAGCATTTT | CASSLETGFNQPQHF
TRBJ2-1 | TRBV27 | TRBD2 | - | TGTGCCAGCAGTTTTTCCCTAGCGGGAGAGCAGTTCTTC | CASSFSLAGEQFF
TRBJ1-1 | TRBV2 | - | - | TGTGCCAGCAGTGATATAGACACTGAAGCTTTCTTT | CASSDIDTEAFF
TRBJ2-7 | TRBV4-2 | - | - | TGTGCCAGCAGCCAAGTAGCGGACGGGTCCTACGAGCAGTACTTC | CASSQVADGSYEQYF
TRBJ2-7 | TRBV6-5 | TRBD2 | - | TGTGCCAGCAGTTACACAATCCCGAGCGGGAGAGATGAGTACGAGCAGTACTTC | CASSYTIPSGRDEYEQYF
TRBJ2-7 | TRBV5-1 | - | - | TGCGCCAGCAGCTTGGTAGGGATCTACGAGCAGTACTTC | CASSLVGIYEQYF
TRBJ2-7 | TRBV27 | - | few | TGTGCCAGCAGACAGTTCCCGCCGGTAGCAGGCCCCTACGAGCAGTACTTC | CASRQFPPVAGPYEQYF
TRBJ2-7 | TRBV13 | - | - | TGTGCCAGCAGCGCTAGGATAGGGACCTACGAGCAGTACTTC | CASSARIGTYEQYF
TRBJ2-1 | TRBV6-1 | TRBD2 | - | TGTGCCAGCACAATGGCGGGAGGGGGTGAGCAGTTCTTC | CASTMAGGGEQFF
TRBJ2-1 | TRBV5-5 | TRBD2 | - | TGTGCCAGCAGCTTGCACGGGGAGGGAAACAATGAGCAGTTCTTC | CASSLHGEGNNEQFF
TRBJ2-1 | TRBV12-5 | - | - | TGTGCTAGTGGTTTGGGATCAACCTACAATGAGCAGTTCTTC | CASGLGSTYNEQFF
TRBJ2-7 | TRBV6-2/TRBV6-3 | TRBD2 | once | TGTGCCAGCAGCTCTCTCAGCGGGATCAGCTCCTACGAGCAGTACTTC | CASSSLSGISSYEQYF